A selection of T cell receptor beta chains follows, all from one sample in a study of tumor T cells in aggressive B-cell lymphoma. Only in-frame clones appear in the TCRdb table, and some are missing; sequencing was by immunoSEQ multiplex PCR. The table records a few thousand clones, 94% of them present only once. The source material was tumor tissue. Every receptor here comes from an adult with diffuse large B cell lymphoma. Both conserved end residues are part of each CDR3. The order of the fields is D gene, J gene, clone size, V gene, CDR3 DNA, CDR3 protein. The D gene is left open where the match is weak. Only some rows state a clone size, as once, few, many or a class for expanded clones.

D: NA
J: TRBJ1-1
size: NA
V: TRBV25-1
DNA: TGTGCCAGCAGTGAATTCGGGAACACTGAAGCTTTCTTT
CDR3: CASSEFGNTEAFF

D: NA
J: TRBJ2-7
size: NA
V: TRBV6-5
DNA: TGTGCCAGCAGTTACCTCGGTGCCGAGCAGTACTTC
CDR3: CASSYLGAEQYF

D: NA
J: TRBJ2-1
size: NA
V: TRBV5-1
DNA: TGCGCCAGCAGCTTACGGGGAGCCAGAGACAATGAGCAGTTCTTC
CDR3: CASSLRGARDNEQFF

D: NA
J: TRBJ1-2
size: NA
V: TRBV4-2
DNA: TGTGCCAGCAGCCAGAGCGAGACAGGATGGGGATACACCTTC
CDR3: CASSQSETGWGYTF

D: TRBD2
J: TRBJ2-5
size: once
V: TRBV5-1
DNA: TGCGCCAGCAGCTTGGCAGCGGGAGGTTTTGAGACCCAGTACTTC
CDR3: CASSLAAGGFETQYF

D: NA
J: TRBJ2-3
size: NA
V: TRBV7-6
DNA: TGTGCCAGCAGCTTAAAAACAGGGAGCACAGATACGCAGTATTTT
CDR3: CASSLKTGSTDTQYF

D: TRBD2
J: TRBJ2-2
size: NA
V: TRBV30
DNA: TGTGCCTGGAGCCTGGGACTAGAGAACGGGGAGCTGTTTTTT
CDR3: CAWSLGLENGELFF

D: TRBD2
J: TRBJ2-7
size: NA
V: TRBV5-1
DNA: TGCGCCAGCAGCTTTGGCCGGCTAGCGGCCCCCTACGAGCAGTACTTC
CDR3: CASSFGRLAAPYEQYF

D: NA
J: TRBJ2-2
size: NA
V: TRBV11-2
DNA: TGTGCCAGCAGCTTGAGGACGAACACCGGGGAGCTGTTTTTT
CDR3: CASSLRTNTGELFF

D: TRBD2
J: TRBJ2-7
size: NA
V: TRBV10-2
DNA: TGCGCCAGCAGGACTAGCGGGAGTACCTACGAGCAGTACTTC
CDR3: CASRTSGSTYEQYF

D: TRBD1
J: TRBJ2-7
size: NA
V: TRBV7-9
DNA: TGTGCCAGCAGCTTAGCGGGACAGAGAGGCTCCTACGAGCAGTACTTC
CDR3: CASSLAGQRGSYEQYF

D: NA
J: TRBJ1-5
size: NA
V: TRBV27
DNA: TGTGCCAGCAGTTTATTTCGGGGGGGGGCCAATCAGCCCCAGCATTTT
CDR3: CASSLFRGGANQPQHF

D: NA
J: TRBJ1-2
size: NA
V: TRBV19
DNA: TGTGCCAGTAGTATAACAGGAAACTATGGCTACACCTTC
CDR3: CASSITGNYGYTF

D: TRBD1
J: TRBJ2-7
size: NA
V: TRBV9
DNA: TGTGCCAGCAGCCGAGGGGGCACAGGATCCTACGAGCAGTACTTC
CDR3: CASSRGGTGSYEQYF

D: NA
J: TRBJ1-1
size: NA
V: TRBV4-1
DNA: TGCGCCAGCAGCCAACCACGGAGGGAGGAAGCTTTCTTT
CDR3: CASSQPRREEAFF

D: NA
J: TRBJ2-1
size: NA
V: TRBV7-6
DNA: TGTGCCAGCAGCTTAAGCCGGAGAAACTCCTACAATGAGCAGTTCTTC
CDR3: CASSLSRRNSYNEQFF

D: TRBD2
J: TRBJ2-7
size: NA
V: TRBV7-2
DNA: TGTGCCAGCTGTATAGCGGGCCTTTTCTGCGAGCAGTACTTC
CDR3: CASCIAGLFCEQYF

D: TRBD1
J: TRBJ2-3
size: few
V: TRBV18
DNA: TGTGCCAGCTCACCACCGAGGGGGACAGGGGGCGCGGATACGCAGTATTTT
CDR3: CASSPPRGTGGADTQYF